The clone carrying this T cell receptor (beta chain) was detected once. Its antigen is still unknown. TCRdb's table, derived via immunoSEQ multiplex PCR, lists solely in-frame clones and lacks some. The sample contains roughly 48,000 clones, roughly 77% of which appear only once. The record originates from a study of T cells in localized non-small cell lung cancer. Findings and caveats of the study: Uninvolved adjacent lung had the highest recorded T cell clonality, with tumor below it. Tumor samples were not multi-region, leaving intratumor heterogeneity unexcluded. Adjacent lung was found to contain a median approximately 60 of the top 100 tumor clones. Prolonged overall survival went with higher T cell density in the blood.

This material consisted of peripheral blood, taken before any cancer treatment. This receptor was identified in a man aged 35 to 69 with stage I squamous cell lung carcinoma.

The CDR3: CASSEASAPSNGYTF. CDR3 DNA sequence: TGTGCCAGCAGTGAAGCGTCAGCCCCTTCGAATGGCTACACCTTC. This chain connects TRBV2 to TRBJ1-2; D is uncertain. From germline, CDR1 is SNHLY and CDR2 FYNNEI. The V end was cut by 0 bases, the J end by 6 bases, with 14 bases between. CDR3 length equals 15 residues.